This T cell receptor beta chain was observed in a study of T cells in Graves' hyperthyroidism and ophthalmopathy. The CDR3 extends over 15 amino acids. Trimming removed 5 bases at V and 9 bases at J, with 20 bases between. Per germline, CDR1 SEHNR and CDR2 FQNEAQ (reference sequence). The CDR3 regions of TCR beta were amplified from RNA transcripts. With the HTBI primer set, the TCR CDR3 went through a first round of RT-PCR. MiXCR, applied by TCRdb to the multiplex PCR reads, yields one record per CDR3 protein. The repertoire holds under 450,000 distinct CDR3 sequences, with about 14% as singletons. This clonotype has a handful of counts.

This chain joins TRBV7-9 and TRBJ1-5; D is possibly TRBD1 (5 bases). This sequence originates from a man aged 30-40 years with Graves' hyperthyroidism that later progressed to Graves' ophthalmopathy. The sequencing input was blood. For the CDR3, the DNA is TGTGCCAGCAGCCGGGACGGTCCTTTGGATCGGCCCCAGCATTTT. This codes for CASSRDGPLDRPQHF.